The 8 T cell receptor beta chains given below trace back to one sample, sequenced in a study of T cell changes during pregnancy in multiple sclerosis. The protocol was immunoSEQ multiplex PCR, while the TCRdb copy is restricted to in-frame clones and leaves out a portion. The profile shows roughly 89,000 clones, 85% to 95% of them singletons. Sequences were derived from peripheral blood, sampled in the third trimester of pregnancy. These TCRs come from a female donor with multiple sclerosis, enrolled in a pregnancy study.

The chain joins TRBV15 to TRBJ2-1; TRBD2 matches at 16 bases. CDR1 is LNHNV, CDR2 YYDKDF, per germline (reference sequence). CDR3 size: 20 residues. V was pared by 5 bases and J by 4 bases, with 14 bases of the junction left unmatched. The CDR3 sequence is CATSVRTGTSGRGLYNEQFF. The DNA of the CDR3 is TGTGCCACCAGCGTTCGTACCGGGACTAGCGGGAGGGGGCTTTACAATGAGCAGTTCTTC.

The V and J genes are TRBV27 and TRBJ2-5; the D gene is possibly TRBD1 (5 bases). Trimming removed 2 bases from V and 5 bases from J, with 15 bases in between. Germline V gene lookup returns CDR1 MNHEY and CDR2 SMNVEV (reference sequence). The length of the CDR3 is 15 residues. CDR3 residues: CASSLSRGIQETQYF. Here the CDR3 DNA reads TGTGCCAGCAGTTTAAGTAGGGGCATCCAGGAGACCCAGTACTTC.

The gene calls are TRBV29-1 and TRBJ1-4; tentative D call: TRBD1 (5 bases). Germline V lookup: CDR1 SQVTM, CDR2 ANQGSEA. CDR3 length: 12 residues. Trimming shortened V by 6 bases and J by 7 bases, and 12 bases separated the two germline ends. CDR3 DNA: TGCAGCGTCGGGACTCGAGGTGAAAAACTGTTTTTT. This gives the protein CSVGTRGEKLFF.

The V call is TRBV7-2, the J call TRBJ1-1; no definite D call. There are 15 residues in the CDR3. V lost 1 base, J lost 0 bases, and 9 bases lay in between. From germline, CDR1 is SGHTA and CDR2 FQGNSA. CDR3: CASSLGGAMNTEAFF. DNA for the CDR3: TGTGCCAGCAGCTTAGGGGGAGCCATGAACACTGAAGCTTTCTTT.

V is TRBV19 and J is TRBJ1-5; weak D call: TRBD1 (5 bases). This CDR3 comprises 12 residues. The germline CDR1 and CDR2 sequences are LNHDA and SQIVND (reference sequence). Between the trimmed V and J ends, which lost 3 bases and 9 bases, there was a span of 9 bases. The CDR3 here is CASSISRGPQHF. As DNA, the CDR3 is TGTGCCAGTAGTATCAGTAGGGGGCCCCAGCATTTT.

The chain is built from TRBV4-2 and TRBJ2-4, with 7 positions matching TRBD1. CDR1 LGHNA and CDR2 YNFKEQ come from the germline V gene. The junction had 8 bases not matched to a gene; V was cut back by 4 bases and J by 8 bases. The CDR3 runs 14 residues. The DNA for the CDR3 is TGTGCCAGCAGCCGGGCTTCAGGGGGAGACATTCAGTACTTC. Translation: CASSRASGGDIQYF.

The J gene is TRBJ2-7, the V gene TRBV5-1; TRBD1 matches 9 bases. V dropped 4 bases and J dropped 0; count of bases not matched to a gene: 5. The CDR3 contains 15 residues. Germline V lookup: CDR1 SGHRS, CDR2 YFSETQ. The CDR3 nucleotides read TGCGCCAGCAGCCAAGGGGACAGGGCCTCCTACGAGCAGTACTTC. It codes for CASSQGDRASYEQYF.

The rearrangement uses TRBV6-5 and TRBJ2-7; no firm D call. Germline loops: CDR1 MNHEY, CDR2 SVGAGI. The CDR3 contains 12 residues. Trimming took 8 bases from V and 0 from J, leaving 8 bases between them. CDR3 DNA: TGTGCCAGCCGGAGCTACTCCTACGAGCAGTACTTC. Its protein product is CASRSYSYEQYF.